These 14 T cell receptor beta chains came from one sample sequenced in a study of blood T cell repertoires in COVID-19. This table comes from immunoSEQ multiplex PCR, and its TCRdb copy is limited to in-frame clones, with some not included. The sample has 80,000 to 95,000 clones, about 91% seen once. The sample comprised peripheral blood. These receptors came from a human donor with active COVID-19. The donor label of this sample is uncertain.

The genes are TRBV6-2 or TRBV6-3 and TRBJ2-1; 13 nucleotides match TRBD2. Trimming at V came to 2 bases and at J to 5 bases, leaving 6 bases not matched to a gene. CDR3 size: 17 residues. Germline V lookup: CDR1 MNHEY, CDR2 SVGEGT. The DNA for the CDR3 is TGTGCCAGCAGTTACGGACTAGCGGGGGCCCTTGACAATGAGCAGTTCTTC. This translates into CASSYGLAGALDNEQFF.

The CDR3 DNA sequence: TGTGCCAGCAGTACAAACAGGGTTACTGAAGCTTTCTTT. Protein: CASSTNRVTEAFF. V gene TRBV28 combines with J gene TRBJ1-1, with a weak D call TRBD1 (6 bases). The CDR3 has 13 residues. CDR1 is MDHEN, CDR2 SYDVKM, per germline. Trimming pared 5 bases from V and 5 bases from J, leaving 12 bases between.

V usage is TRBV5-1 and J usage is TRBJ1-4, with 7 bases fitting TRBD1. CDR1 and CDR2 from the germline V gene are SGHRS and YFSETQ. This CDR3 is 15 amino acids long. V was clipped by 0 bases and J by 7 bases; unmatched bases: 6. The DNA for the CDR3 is TGCGCCAGCAGCTTGGAGGGACAGAGCAGTGAAAAACTGTTTTTT. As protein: CASSLEGQSSEKLFF.

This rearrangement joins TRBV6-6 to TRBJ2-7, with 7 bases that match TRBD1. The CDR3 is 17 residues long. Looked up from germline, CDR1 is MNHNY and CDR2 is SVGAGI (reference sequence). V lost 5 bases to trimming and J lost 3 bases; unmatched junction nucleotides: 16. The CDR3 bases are TGTGCCAGCAGTCCCGACCTTTGGGCAGGGGGTTTCTACGAGCAGTACTTC. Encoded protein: CASSPDLWAGGFYEQYF.

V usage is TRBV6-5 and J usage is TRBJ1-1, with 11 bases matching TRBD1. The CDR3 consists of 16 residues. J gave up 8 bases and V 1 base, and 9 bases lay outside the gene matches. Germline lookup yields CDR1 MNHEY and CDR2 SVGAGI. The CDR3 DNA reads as TGTGCCAGCAGTTACTACGGACAGGGGGCCCAAAAAGAAGCTTTCTTT. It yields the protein CASSYYGQGAQKEAFF.

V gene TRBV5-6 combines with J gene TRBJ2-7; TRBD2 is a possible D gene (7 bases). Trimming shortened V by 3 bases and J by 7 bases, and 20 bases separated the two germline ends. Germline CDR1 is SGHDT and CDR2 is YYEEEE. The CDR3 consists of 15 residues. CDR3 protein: CASSWGGRIGGEQYF. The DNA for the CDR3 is TGTGCCAGCAGCTGGGGGGGCAGGATAGGTGGTGAGCAGTACTTC.

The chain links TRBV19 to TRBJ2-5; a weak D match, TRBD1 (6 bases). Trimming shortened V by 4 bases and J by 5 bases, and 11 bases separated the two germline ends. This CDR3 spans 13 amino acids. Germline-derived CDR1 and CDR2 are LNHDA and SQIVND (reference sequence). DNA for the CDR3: TGTGCCAGTAGTAGCACAGGGCGGGAGACCCAGTACTTC. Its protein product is CASSSTGRETQYF.

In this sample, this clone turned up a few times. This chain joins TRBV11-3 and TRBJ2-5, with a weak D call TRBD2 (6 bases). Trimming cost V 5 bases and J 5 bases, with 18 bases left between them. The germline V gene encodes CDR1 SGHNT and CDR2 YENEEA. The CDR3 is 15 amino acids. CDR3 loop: CASSVRAGGFETQYF. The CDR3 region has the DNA TGTGCCAGCAGCGTGAGGGCCGGGGGATTTGAGACCCAGTACTTC.

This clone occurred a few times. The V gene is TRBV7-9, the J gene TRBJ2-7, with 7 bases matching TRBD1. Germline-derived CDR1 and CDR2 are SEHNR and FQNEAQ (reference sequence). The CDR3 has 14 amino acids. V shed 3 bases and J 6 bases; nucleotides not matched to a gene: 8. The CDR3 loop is CASSLLRGRGEQYF. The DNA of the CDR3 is TGTGCCAGCAGCTTGCTAAGGGGGCGAGGCGAGCAGTACTTC. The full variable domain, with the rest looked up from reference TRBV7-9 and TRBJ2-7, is DTGVSQNPRHKITKRGQNVTFRCDPISEHNRLYWYRQTLGQGPEFLTYFQNEAQLEKSRLLSDRFSAERPKGSFSTLEIQRTEQGDSAMYLCASSLLRGRGEQYFGPGTRLTVT.

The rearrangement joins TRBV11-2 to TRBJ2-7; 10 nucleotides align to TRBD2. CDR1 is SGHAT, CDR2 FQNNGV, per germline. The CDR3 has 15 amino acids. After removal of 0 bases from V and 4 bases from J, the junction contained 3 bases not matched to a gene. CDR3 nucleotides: TGTGCCAGCAGCTTAGAAGCTAGCGGGGGTTACGAGCAGTACTTC. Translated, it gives CASSLEASGGYEQYF.

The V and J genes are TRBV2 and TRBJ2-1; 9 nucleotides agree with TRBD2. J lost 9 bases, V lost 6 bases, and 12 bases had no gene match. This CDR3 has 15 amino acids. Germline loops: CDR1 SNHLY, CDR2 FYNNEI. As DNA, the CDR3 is TGTGCCAGCAGAGTTAGCGGGGGTGTAAATGGTGAGCAGTTCTTC. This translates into CASRVSGGVNGEQFF. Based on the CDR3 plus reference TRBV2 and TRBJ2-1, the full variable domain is EPEVTQTPSHQVTQMGQEVILRCVPISNHLYFYWYRQILGQKVEFLVSFYNNEISEKSEIFDDQFSVERPDGSNFTLKIRSTKLEDSAMYFCASRVSGGVNGEQFFGPGTRLTVL.

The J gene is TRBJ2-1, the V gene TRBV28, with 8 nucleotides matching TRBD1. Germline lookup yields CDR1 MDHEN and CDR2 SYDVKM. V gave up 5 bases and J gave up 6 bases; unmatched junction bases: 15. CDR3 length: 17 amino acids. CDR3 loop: CASSLSGQGQEGNEQFF. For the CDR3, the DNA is TGTGCCAGCAGTCTAAGTGGACAGGGACAGGAAGGCAATGAGCAGTTCTTC.

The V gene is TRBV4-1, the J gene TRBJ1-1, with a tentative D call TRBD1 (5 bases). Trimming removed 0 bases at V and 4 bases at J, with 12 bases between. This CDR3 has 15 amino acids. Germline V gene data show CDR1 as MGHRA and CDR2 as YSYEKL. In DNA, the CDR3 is TGCGCCAGCAGCCAAGATATGGACAAACTCACTGAAGCTTTCTTT. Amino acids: CASSQDMDKLTEAFF.

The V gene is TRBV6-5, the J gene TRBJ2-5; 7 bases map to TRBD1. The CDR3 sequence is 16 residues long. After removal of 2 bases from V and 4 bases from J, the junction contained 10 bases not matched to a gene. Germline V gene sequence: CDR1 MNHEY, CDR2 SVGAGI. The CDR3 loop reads CASSYGQPQGRETQYF. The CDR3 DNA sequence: TGTGCCAGCAGTTACGGGCAGCCACAGGGGAGAGAGACCCAGTACTTC.